This T cell receptor beta chain was recovered during a study of blood T cell repertoires in COVID-19. Study-level information: Sites in the United States, Italy and Spain provided acute and convalescent COVID-19 samples. T cells, B-cell-depleted T cells, or PBMCs provided the cDNA or gDNA that served as material.

For this clone: Sequence at one end of the junction differs from germline and may be a read error.

Germline assignment: CDR1 SSHAT and CDR2 FNYEAQ (reference sequence). The CDR3 is 15 residues long. Source study methods: Reference gene primers were amplified, and this amplification served to estimate nucleated cell counts. Some clones are missing from TCRdb's copy, which holds only in-frame ones; the method was immunoSEQ multiplex PCR. V, J and clone size were drawn from that table, and D and trimming were deduced from the DNA. The sample contains hundreds of thousands of clones, roughly 90% of which appear only once. Specimen: peripheral blood. The J gene is TRBJ2-1, the V gene TRBV7-7; 12 bases fit TRBD2. This sequence was found in a woman aged 55-70 years with acute or convalescent COVID-19. The CDR3 region has the DNA TGTGCTAGCAGCTCACTAGCGGGAGGTCACAATGAGCAGTTCTTC. It encodes CASSSLAGGHNEQFF.